The T cell receptor (beta chain) under discussion was sequenced for a study of blood T cell repertoires in COVID-19. Looking at the study overall: Samples taken during acute and convalescent COVID-19 were collected in the United States, Italy and Spain. The cDNA or gDNA used as material had been derived from T cells, B-cell-depleted T cells, or PBMCs.

Study processing details: It was from reference gene primer amplification that nucleated cell counts were estimated. Measured with immunoSEQ multiplex PCR; TCRdb has only the in-frame clones, and not every one. The V and J calls and clone size were taken over from that table, and D and trimming were inferred from the DNA. The sample comprises under 300,000 clones, 83% of which are singletons, and around a tenth rests with the top ten. Germline V gives CDR1 KGHSH, CDR2 LQKENI. Trimming shortened V by 0 bases and J by 5 bases, and 15 bases separated the two germline ends. The CDR3 is 16 amino acids. Sequenced input: peripheral blood. The TCR originated in a woman in her forties or fifties who had recovered from COVID-19. The V gene is TRBV18, the J gene TRBJ2-3; the D gene is possibly TRBD1 (6 bases). CDR3 nucleotides: TGTGCCAGCTCACCACCGCACAGGGTGATGGGAGATACGCAGTATTTT. Encoded protein: CASSPPHRVMGDTQYF.